The clone carrying this T cell receptor beta chain was observed once. Antigen specificity is unknown. After removal of 2 bases from V and 2 bases from J, the junction contained 2 bases not matched to a gene. CDR3 length: 15 amino acids. CDR1 SGHRS and CDR2 YFSETQ come from the germline V gene. The PCR used 60 Vbeta and 13 Jbeta primers. Clones were sequenced by immunoSEQ multiplex PCR, and TCRdb holds only the in-frame ones, with some missing. This sample carries about 96,000 clones, about four fifths of them seen once, and the ten largest clones take roughly 3%. The data belong to a study of cytomegalovirus exposure and HLA in healthy donors. Broader study findings: Most TCR sequences were seen very rarely across donors, but some public TCRs occurred in many.

This rearrangement joins TRBV5-1 to TRBJ2-1; 9 nucleotides align to TRBD1. This receptor was identified in a female donor in good health and CMV-seropositive. Specimen: PBMCs. This CDR3 is CASSFGTGPYNEQFF. The CDR3, as DNA: TGCGCCAGCAGCTTCGGGACAGGGCCCTACAATGAGCAGTTCTTC.